This T cell receptor (beta chain) is drawn from a study of T cells in Graves' hyperthyroidism and ophthalmopathy. Whole-study context: The authors collected peripheral blood at initial diagnosis, before any treatment.

It was RNA transcripts that yielded the amplified TCR beta CDR3 regions. In the first-round RT-PCR of the TCR CDR3, the HTBI primer set was used. TCRdb independently ran MiXCR on the multiplex PCR reads; one entry per CDR3 protein. The table has approximately 300,000 distinct CDR3 sequences, roughly 15% seen once. Across 18 months, stable Graves' hyperthyroidism was marked by no progression to ophthalmopathy. The V end was cut by 7 bases, the J end by 8 bases, with 17 bases between. This CDR3 comprises 13 residues. Germline V gene data show CDR1 as LNHDA and CDR2 as SQIVND (reference sequence). V usage is TRBV19 and J usage is TRBJ1-1; unclear D gene. Specimen: blood. This TCR was sampled from a man in his thirties or forties with Graves' hyperthyroidism. The CDR3 DNA sequence: TGTGCCAGTACCCCCTATTCTAGAAGGGAAGCTTTCTTT. Encoded protein: CASTPYSRREAFF.